The TCR beta chain under discussion was sequenced for a study of cytomegalovirus exposure and HLA in healthy donors. Points from the study as a whole: The authors reported that TCR beta sequences could predict HLA-A and HLA-B alleles. These predictions were accurate for most subjects in the first cohort. It was likely that a cluster of highly shared sequence variants was a sequencing artifact. Some segments of the V type, notably TRBV6-2 and TRBV6-3, were excluded as indistinguishable.

This CDR3 contains 17 residues. In germline, CDR1 is LGHNA, CDR2 YSLEER. With V trimmed by 0 bases and J by 3 bases, 9 bases remained unmatched. 13 Jbeta primers and 60 Vbeta primers were used for the PCR. The assay was immunoSEQ multiplex PCR, and TCRdb's table has in-frame clones only and misses some. The sample records tens of thousands of clones, around two thirds being singletons. This clone was counted a few times. Its antigen is not known. The sequencing input was PBMCs. This clonotype originated in a man aged 50 or older in good health and CMV-seropositive. The rearrangement joins TRBV4-3 to TRBJ2-7; 9 positions match TRBD2. DNA of the CDR3: TGCGCCAGCAGCCAAGATTGGAATTTAGCGGGGGACTACGAGCAGTACTTC. Its translation: CASSQDWNLAGDYEQYF.